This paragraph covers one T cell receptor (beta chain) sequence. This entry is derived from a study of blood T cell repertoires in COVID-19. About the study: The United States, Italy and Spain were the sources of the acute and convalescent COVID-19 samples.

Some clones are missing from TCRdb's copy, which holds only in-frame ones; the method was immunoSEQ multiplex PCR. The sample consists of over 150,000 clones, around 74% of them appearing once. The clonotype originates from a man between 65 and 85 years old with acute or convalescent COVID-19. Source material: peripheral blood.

DNA for the CDR3: TGTGCCAGCAGCTTGCCGGGGGGGGCTGGAGAGACCCAGTACTTC. It encodes CASSLPGGAGETQYF. The gene calls are TRBV5-4 and TRBJ2-5, with 8 bases lining up with TRBD2. With 1 base clipped from V and 4 bases from J, the junction kept 6 bases outside the gene matches. Germline lookup yields CDR1 SGHNT and CDR2 YYREEE (reference sequence). This CDR3 is built from 15 residues.